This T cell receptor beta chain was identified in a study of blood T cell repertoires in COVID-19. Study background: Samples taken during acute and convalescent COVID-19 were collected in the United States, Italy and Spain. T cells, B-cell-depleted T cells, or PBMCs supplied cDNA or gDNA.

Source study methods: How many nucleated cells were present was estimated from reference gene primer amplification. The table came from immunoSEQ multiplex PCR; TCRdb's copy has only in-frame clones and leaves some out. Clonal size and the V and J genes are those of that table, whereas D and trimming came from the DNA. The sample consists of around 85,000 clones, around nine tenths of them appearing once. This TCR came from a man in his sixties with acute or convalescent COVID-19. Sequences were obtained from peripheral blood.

The DNA of the CDR3 is TGTGCCAGCAGCCGAGGACAAGCCAGCTACGAGCAGTACTTC. It translates to CASSRGQASYEQYF. The rearrangement uses TRBV13 and TRBJ2-7; the D gene is possibly TRBD1 (5 bases). Germline V CDR1 and CDR2: PRHDT, FYEKMQ (reference sequence). V lost 5 bases and J lost 3, with 14 bases in between. The CDR3 consists of 14 residues.